The rows below give T cell receptor beta chains drawn from one sample of a study of blood T cell repertoires in COVID-19. Clones were sequenced by immunoSEQ multiplex PCR, and TCRdb holds only the in-frame ones, with some missing. The data hold 170,000 or so clones, with approximately 90% observed a single time. Sequenced input: peripheral blood. The origin of the receptors is a man in his forties or fifties with acute or convalescent COVID-19. Each CDR3 is given with its conserved first and last residue. D genes are given only for firm matches. For some rows the clone size is stated as once, few or many, or as a class when expanded; others skip it.

TRBV6-5	NA	TRBJ2-2	NA	TGTGCCAGCAGAACAGGGAACACCGGGGAGCTGTTTTTT	CASRTGNTGELFF
TRBV29-1	TRBD1	TRBJ2-7	NA	TGCAGCATAAGGACAGGGAACTACGAGCAGTACTTC	CSIRTGNYEQYF
TRBV30	NA	TRBJ1-1	NA	TGTGCCTGGAGTGATTCGTGGAGCACTGAAGCTTTCTTT	CAWSDSWSTEAFF
TRBV29-1	NA	TRBJ2-3	NA	TGCAGCGTTGATGGGGGCGCAGATACGCAGTATTTT	CSVDGGADTQYF
TRBV9	NA	TRBJ1-4	NA	TGTGCCAGCAGCCCCAGCTCAGGGTCATATGAAAAACTGTTTTTT	CASSPSSGSYEKLFF
TRBV30	TRBD1	TRBJ2-6	NA	TGTGCCTGGAGCACAGGGGGCGTTTCTGGGGCCAACGTCCTGACTTTC	CAWSTGGVSGANVLTF
TRBV5-1	NA	TRBJ2-4	NA	TGCGCCAGCAGCGGGGCCATGCAAAACATTCAGTACTTC	CASSGAMQNIQYF
TRBV30	NA	TRBJ1-1	NA	TGTGCCTGGAGTGTCCCACTCATGAACACTGAAGCTTTCTTT	CAWSVPLMNTEAFF
TRBV19	NA	TRBJ2-7	NA	TGTGCCAGTAAGGAGTCTAGCGTTTCCTACGAGCAGTACTTC	CASKESSVSYEQYF
TRBV7-9	NA	TRBJ1-6	NA	TGTGCCAGCAGCACTCCGGGACACTCACCCCTCCACTTT	CASSTPGHSPLHF
TRBV9	NA	TRBJ2-1	NA	TGTGCCAGCAGCGTAGGAGGCCAGACCTACAATGAGCAGTTCTTC	CASSVGGQTYNEQFF
TRBV30	NA	TRBJ1-5	NA	TGTGCCTGGAGTCCACCCGACAGGTCCAATCAGCCCCAGCATTTT	CAWSPPDRSNQPQHF
TRBV7-8	TRBD2	TRBJ2-1	NA	TGTGCCAGCAGTGTAGCGGGGTTCTCCTACAATGAGCAGTTCTTC	CASSVAGFSYNEQFF
TRBV11-2	NA	TRBJ2-7	few	TGTGCCAGCAGCTTAAGAGTGAGGGAGCAGTACTTC	CASSLRVREQYF
TRBV7-3	NA	TRBJ2-5	NA	TGTGCCAGCAGCTTAACCCGGGCAGGGGATCAGACCCAGTACTTC	CASSLTRAGDQTQYF
TRBV6-5	TRBD1	TRBJ1-1	NA	TGTGCCAGCAGGTACAGGGGAGAAGCTTTCTTT	CASRYRGEAFF
TRBV7-2	TRBD1	TRBJ1-6	few	TGTGCCAGCAGCTTAAAAGGACAGGGGAGTTTGCATAATTCACCCCTCCACTTT	CASSLKGQGSLHNSPLHF
TRBV4-2	TRBD2	TRBJ2-1	NA	TGTGCCAGCAGCCAAGAGGTAGCGGGCCGCAATGAGCAGTTCTTC	CASSQEVAGRNEQFF
TRBV29-1	TRBD1	TRBJ1-3	NA	TGCAGCGTTGCAAAGGGGGCGCTTGAAGGAAACACCATATATTTT	CSVAKGALEGNTIYF
TRBV7-2	TRBD1	TRBJ1-3	NA	TGTGCCAGCAGCTTTCTACAGGGGAGTGGAAACACCATATATTTT	CASSFLQGSGNTIYF
TRBV9	TRBD2	TRBJ2-5	NA	TGTGCCAGCAGCGACGGACTAGCGGGTCCCAAATTTCAAGAGACCCAGTACTTC	CASSDGLAGPKFQETQYF
TRBV10-1	TRBD2	TRBJ2-3	once	TGCGCCAGCAGCTCAGCGGGACTTACGTATTTT	CASSSAGLTYF
TRBV29-1	NA	TRBJ1-2	NA	TGCAGCGTGAACCCACGTTTGTCGGACTATGGCTACACCTTC	CSVNPRLSDYGYTF
TRBV14	TRBD1	TRBJ2-5	NA	TGTGCCAGCAGCCAAGTAGGACAGGGTGAAGAGACCCAGTACTTC	CASSQVGQGEETQYF
TRBV6-5	NA	TRBJ1-2	NA	TGTGCCAGCAGTCTACAGGGTTATAACTATGGCTACACCTTC	CASSLQGYNYGYTF
TRBV30	TRBD2	TRBJ2-7	few	TGTGCCTGGGGACTAGCGTACGAGCAGTACTTC	CAWGLAYEQYF
TRBV6-2/TRBV6-3	TRBD1	TRBJ1-4	NA	TGTGCCAGCAGTGGACAGGGCCCTAATGAAAAACTGTTTTTT	CASSGQGPNEKLFF
TRBV6-1	NA	TRBJ1-3	NA	TGTGCCAGCAGTGGCCCCCCACAGGGAGACGGAAACACCATATATTTT	CASSGPPQGDGNTIYF
TRBV2	NA	TRBJ1-5	NA	TGTGCCAGCAGTGAGTACAGCGGTAGCAATCAGCCCCAGCATTTT	CASSEYSGSNQPQHF
TRBV5-6	TRBD2	TRBJ2-1	NA	TGTGCCAGCAGCTTGGTCCGGGGGGATGAGCAGTTCTTC	CASSLVRGDEQFF
TRBV28	NA	TRBJ1-2	NA	TGTGCCAGCAGCCGATTTCGCGATGGCTACACCTTC	CASSRFRDGYTF
TRBV18	NA	TRBJ1-3	NA	TGTGCCAGCTCACTGGTACAGGGAATTGCTGGAAACACCATATATTTT	CASSLVQGIAGNTIYF
TRBV6-5	NA	TRBJ2-2	NA	TGTGCCAGCAGTTACGGGGATGGGAGAACCGGGGAGCTGTTTTTT	CASSYGDGRTGELFF
TRBV5-1	NA	TRBJ1-2	NA	TGCGCCAGCAGCTTGGACCAGGGAAACTATGGCTACACCTTC	CASSLDQGNYGYTF
TRBV5-4	NA	TRBJ2-5	NA	TGTGCCAGCAGCTTGGAGAGCGGGTACCAAGAGACCCAGTACTTC	CASSLESGYQETQYF
TRBV3-1/TRBV3-2	NA	TRBJ2-1	once	TGTGCCAGCAGCCAAGCTGCGAAAAGCTCCTACAATGAGCAGTTCTTC	CASSQAAKSSYNEQFF
TRBV6-5	NA	TRBJ1-3	NA	TGTGCCAGCAGAGGACACTTCCTCTCTGGAAACACCATATATTTT	CASRGHFLSGNTIYF
TRBV27	NA	TRBJ1-1	NA	TGTGCCAGCGCCCTGGGGCTTTTCATGAACACTGAAGCTTTCTTT	CASALGLFMNTEAFF
TRBV10-2	NA	TRBJ2-3	NA	TGCGCCAGCACGATGGAGCGGAGCACAGATACGCAGTATTTT	CASTMERSTDTQYF
TRBV7-9	NA	TRBJ1-3	NA	TGTGCCAGCAGCTTTAAGGAGGAGGGAAACACCATATATTTT	CASSFKEEGNTIYF
TRBV5-5	TRBD1	TRBJ2-2	once	TGTGCCAGCAGCTTGGCTCAGGGGGCTGACACCGGGGAGCTGTTTTTT	CASSLAQGADTGELFF
TRBV7-9	NA	TRBJ1-2	NA	TGTGCCAGCAGCCAAACGGGATTCGGGAATGGTGGCTACACCTTC	CASSQTGFGNGGYTF
TRBV18	NA	TRBJ2-2	NA	TGTGCCAGCGTGGGGCCCAACACCGGGGAGCTGTTTTTT	CASVGPNTGELFF
TRBV5-1	TRBD1	TRBJ2-5	NA	TGCGCCAGCAGCATAACCGGGACAGGGGAAGAGACCCAGTACTTC	CASSITGTGEETQYF
TRBV20-1	NA	TRBJ2-7	NA	TGCAGTGCTAGTCCCGTCTACGAGCAGTACTTC	CSASPVYEQYF
TRBV9	NA	TRBJ1-6	NA	TGTGCCAGCAGCGTAGCTGGCAGGGTGAATTCACCCCTCCACTTT	CASSVAGRVNSPLHF